This TCR beta chain was obtained from a study of cytomegalovirus exposure and HLA in healthy donors. Study conclusions and caveats: Sequencing artifact likely explains a cluster of highly shared sequence variants.

This clone was recorded a few times. Antigen unknown. Amplification used 60 Vbeta primers and 13 Jbeta primers. Some clones are missing from TCRdb's copy, which holds only in-frame ones; the method was immunoSEQ multiplex PCR. Found here are about 160,000 clones, nearly 80% of them singletons; the top ten hold more than 9.5%. The clonotype comes from a man aged 18 to 29 in good health and CMV-seropositive. Input material: PBMCs.

The CDR3 region is CASRTGSSYGYTF. Here the CDR3 DNA reads TGTGCCAGCAGGACAGGGAGTTCCTATGGCTACACCTTC. The chain recombines TRBV27 with TRBJ1-2, with TRBD1 matching over 7 bases. CDR1 is MNHEY, CDR2 SMNVEV, per germline (reference sequence). V shed 6 bases and J 4 bases; nucleotides not matched to a gene: 5. The CDR3 totals 13 residues.